Listed below are T cell receptor beta chains from one sample, sequenced in a study of blood T cell repertoires in COVID-19. The protocol was immunoSEQ multiplex PCR, while the TCRdb copy is restricted to in-frame clones and leaves out a portion. The sample yields 120,000 to 150,000 clones, approximately 83% seen once. Input material: peripheral blood. The receptors stem from a woman aged 55-70 years with COVID-19, enrolled during active disease. Both conserved end residues are part of each CDR3. D genes are given only for firm matches. Size is stated for part of the rows, as once, few or many counts, or as a class when the clone is expanded.

D,V,size,length,J,CDR3,DNA
TRBD1,TRBV10-2,-,16,TRBJ1-4,CASSESRGQGREKLFF,TGCGCCAGCAGTGAGTCACGGGGACAGGGACGTGAAAAACTGTTTTTT
-,TRBV5-1,-,14,TRBJ1-2,CASSLERTVYGYTF,TGCGCCAGCAGCTTGGAGCGGACGGTCTATGGCTACACCTTC
-,TRBV12-3/TRBV12-4,-,12,TRBJ2-2,CASSFSSGELFF,TGTGCCAGCAGTTTTTCTAGCGGGGAGCTGTTTTTT
TRBD1,TRBV18,-,15,TRBJ1-5,CASSLRQGADQPQHF,TGTGCCAGCTCACTCAGACAGGGGGCGGATCAGCCCCAGCATTTT
-,TRBV30,few,13,TRBJ1-1,CAWRGLMNTEAFF,TGTGCCTGGAGGGGACTTATGAACACTGAAGCTTTCTTT
-,TRBV4-1,-,15,TRBJ1-5,CASSQVRGVGQPQHF,TGCGCCAGCAGCCAAGTCAGGGGCGTGGGTCAGCCCCAGCATTTT
-,TRBV27,-,15,TRBJ2-2,CASSLIRANTGELFF,TGTGCCAGCAGTTTAATTAGAGCGAACACCGGGGAGCTGTTTTTT
TRBD1,TRBV3-1/TRBV3-2,-,15,TRBJ1-2,CASKSSWQGELFNTF,TGTGCCAGCAAATCCTCGTGGCAGGGGGAACTCTTTAACACCTTC
TRBD1,TRBV29-1,-,13,TRBJ2-7,CSVEGGTGGLQYF,TGCAGCGTTGAAGGCGGGACAGGAGGATTGCAGTACTTC
TRBD2,TRBV27,-,16,TRBJ2-3,CASSFGSGGYTDTQYF,TGTGCCAGCAGTTTCGGGAGCGGGGGGTACACAGATACGCAGTATTTT
TRBD2,TRBV7-6,-,19,TRBJ2-1,CASSLESPPTSGAVDEQFF,TGTGCCAGCAGCTTAGAATCGCCCCCGACTAGCGGGGCGGTCGATGAGCAGTTCTTC
-,TRBV7-9,once,12,TRBJ2-2,CASSRFPGELFF,TGTGCCAGCAGCCGTTTCCCCGGGGAGCTGTTTTTT
TRBD2,TRBV28,-,15,TRBJ2-1,CASSSGTSGVYEQFF,TGTGCCAGCAGCTCCGGGACTAGCGGGGTGTATGAGCAGTTCTTC
-,TRBV6-5,-,14,TRBJ1-4,CASRIQVTNEKLFF,TGTGCCAGCAGGATACAGGTTACTAATGAAAAACTGTTTTTT
TRBD1,TRBV11-3,-,15,TRBJ1-3,CASSFGTGSGNTIYF,TGTGCCAGCAGCTTCGGGACAGGGTCTGGAAACACCATATATTTT
TRBD2,TRBV4-2,-,18,TRBJ2-3,CASSQDNRLAGSTDTQYF,TGTGCCAGCAGCCAAGATAATCGGCTAGCGGGGAGCACAGATACGCAGTATTTT
-,TRBV24-1,-,11,TRBJ2-1,CATSTRGEQFF,TGTGCCACCAGTACCCGGGGGGAGCAGTTCTTC
-,TRBV19,once,17,TRBJ1-1,CASTQRMQGLMNTEAFF,TGTGCCAGTACCCAAAGGATGCAGGGGTTAATGAACACTGAAGCTTTCTTT
-,TRBV3-1/TRBV3-2,-,13,TRBJ1-6,CASSQVNNSPLHF,TGTGCCAGCAGCCAAGTTAATAATTCACCCCTCCACTTT
-,TRBV4-1,-,15,TRBJ1-5,CASSPTDYSNQPQHF,TGCGCCAGCAGCCCTACCGATTATAGCAATCAGCCCCAGCATTTT
TRBD1,TRBV6-2/TRBV6-3,-,16,TRBJ2-2,CASSPRDRGDTGELFF,TGTGCCAGCAGTCCCCGGGACAGGGGGGACACCGGGGAGCTGTTTTTT
-,TRBV7-8,-,14,TRBJ2-7,CASSLARGPYEQYF,TGTGCCAGCAGCCTCGCCAGGGGACCCTACGAGCAGTACTTC
-,TRBV19,-,14,TRBJ2-7,CARENRKSSYEQYF,TGTGCCAGGGAAAACAGGAAGAGCTCCTACGAGCAGTACTTC
TRBD2,TRBV7-3,once,15,TRBJ2-1,CASSLTGGTISEQFF,TGTGCCAGCAGCTTAACGGGCGGGACTATCAGTGAGCAGTTCTTC
TRBD1,TRBV12-5,-,17,TRBJ2-2,CASGLADRGQDTGELFF,TGTGCTAGTGGTTTGGCCGACAGGGGGCAGGACACCGGGGAGCTGTTTTTT
-,TRBV4-1,-,15,TRBJ1-2,CASSQILTATYGYTF,TGCGCCAGCAGCCAAATTTTGACAGCTACTTATGGCTACACCTTC
-,TRBV7-9,-,14,TRBJ1-2,CASSLATEYYGYTF,TGTGCCAGCAGCTTGGCGACAGAGTACTATGGCTACACCTTC
-,TRBV5-1,-,12,TRBJ1-2,CASSLVTDGYTF,TGCGCCAGCAGCTTGGTAACAGATGGCTACACCTTC
-,TRBV11-2,few,14,TRBJ2-1,CASSLEILYNEQFF,TGTGCCAGCAGCTTAGAAATCCTCTACAATGAGCAGTTCTTC
TRBD1,TRBV2,-,21,TRBJ1-2,CASSEEDRGNWLGLYNYGYTF,TGTGCCAGCAGTGAAGAGGACAGGGGGAACTGGCTTGGTTTGTATAACTATGGCTACACCTTC
TRBD1,TRBV18,-,15,TRBJ1-5,CASSPTTGTGQPQHF,TGTGCCAGCTCACCGACGACAGGGACAGGTCAGCCCCAGCATTTT
TRBD1,TRBV5-1,-,15,TRBJ1-4,CASSRNRGPSEKLFF,TGCGCCAGCAGCCGGAACAGGGGGCCGAGTGAAAAACTGTTTTTT
-,TRBV7-3,-,13,TRBJ1-1,CASSYLMNTEAFF,TGTGCCAGCAGCTACTTAATGAACACTGAAGCTTTCTTT
TRBD1,TRBV18,-,16,TRBJ2-2,CASSPPHRGDTGELFF,TGTGCCAGCTCACCACCCCACAGGGGGGACACCGGGGAGCTGTTTTTT